The following is a TCR beta chain sequence with its context. Its specificity is unknown. The data are from a study of T cell responses to AZD1222 COVID-19 vaccine. Looked up from germline, CDR1 is LGHDT and CDR2 is YNNKEL (reference sequence). This CDR3 spans 20 amino acids. Trimming pared 0 bases from V and 3 bases from J, leaving 26 bases between. Study-level results: The sample set comprised mostly white British donors with more females, and clonal diversity was possibly underestimated. Within unmutated variant regions lay the reported targets of nearly half of spike-specific TCRs. AZD1222 recipients seropositive at baseline numbered only five to seven.

Produced via immunoSEQ multiplex PCR; TCRdb's table is partial and in-frame only. The sample has about 120,000 clones; 92% are singletons. The material sequenced was peripheral blood, taken 28 days after the second AZD1222 dose. The chain joins TRBV3-1 (or the pseudogene TRBV3-2) to TRBJ2-5; D remains unclear. This receptor was obtained from an adult who received the AZD1222 COVID-19 vaccine. For the CDR3, the DNA is TGTGCCAGCAGCCAAGATTCGCGTCCGCGCAGTCATCCCCAAAAAGAGACCCAGTACTTC. Amino acid sequence: CASSQDSRPRSHPQKETQYF.